These 17 T cell receptor beta chains came from one sample sequenced in a study of Graves' ophthalmopathy and Graves' hyperthyroidism. Amplification targeted the TCR beta CDR3 regions, with RNA transcripts as the source material. First-round RT-PCR employed HTBI primers, with a second-round multiplex PCR after it. Each CDR3 protein is one row after TCRdb ran MiXCR on the multiplex PCR reads. The data hold 300,000 to 500,000 distinct CDR3 sequences, with 15% observed a single time. The sample consisted of peripheral blood. Source of these receptors: a woman between 18 and 30 years old with stable Graves' hyperthyroidism.

This clonotype showed up many times. The chain joins TRBV25-1 to TRBJ1-1, with TRBD1 matching 7 bases. Germline-derived CDR1 and CDR2 are MGHDK and SYGVNS. V shed 7 bases, J shed 2 bases, and the junction held 7 bases outside the gene matches. The CDR3 runs to 14 residues. Written as DNA, the CDR3 is TGTGCCAGCATCGGAACAGGGGATAACACTGAAGCTTTCTTT. This translates into CASIGTGDNTEAFF.

At least ten counts were recorded for this clonotype. The chain carries TRBV7-2 and TRBJ2-5, with 7 nucleotides matching TRBD1. This CDR3 has 15 residues. With V trimmed by 5 bases and J by 4 bases, 10 bases remained unmatched. Germline lookup yields CDR1 SGHTA and CDR2 FQGNSA. The CDR3 reads CASSHYPTGLETQYF. The DNA for the CDR3 is TGTGCCAGCAGCCATTACCCGACAGGGTTAGAGACCCAGTACTTC.

The sample holds many counts of this clonotype. The J gene is TRBJ2-7, the V gene TRBV6-5, with D tentatively TRBD1 or TRBD2 (6 bases each). The germline gives CDR1 MNHEY, CDR2 SVGAGI. V lost 5 bases and J 2 bases, leaving 13 bases between the germline ends. The CDR3 has 14 amino acids. CDR3 DNA: TGTGCCAGCAGTCCCCGGGGGCTAACCTACGAGCAGTACTTC. Its protein product is CASSPRGLTYEQYF.

The chain employs TRBV9 and TRBJ2-2; D is perhaps TRBD1 (6 bases). Germline V gene data show CDR1 as SGDLS and CDR2 as YYNGEE. The CDR3 totals 14 residues. Between the trimmed V and J ends, which lost 0 bases and 6 bases, there was a span of 9 bases. The CDR3 spells CASSVVSGAGELFF. DNA of the CDR3: TGTGCCAGCAGCGTAGTATCAGGGGCCGGGGAGCTGTTTTTT.

The rearrangement joins TRBV6-1 to TRBJ2-6; TRBD1 or TRBD2 may be the D gene (5 bases each). Germline lookup yields CDR1 MNHNS and CDR2 SASEGT. V lost 11 bases and J 1 base, leaving 15 bases between the germline ends. This CDR3 is built from 15 residues. For the CDR3, the DNA is TGTGCCGGCACTAGGACACGTTCTGGGGCCAACGTCCTGACTTTC. Protein: CAGTRTRSGANVLTF.

Of note for this clonotype: This sequence may be a read error, since a much larger clone differs from it by one base. The chain employs TRBV12-3 or TRBV12-4 and TRBJ2-2; D possibly corresponds to TRBD2 (5 bases). V was pared by 7 bases and J by 0 bases, with 9 bases between. The CDR3 runs 14 residues. CDR3 sequence: CASIPTTNTGELFF. The CDR3 coding sequence is TGTGCCAGCATCCCGACTACGAACACCGGGGAGCTGTTTTTT.

The sample holds a few counts of this clonotype. A much larger clone lies a single base off, so this may be a read error. This chain links TRBV9 with TRBJ2-2, with D perhaps assigned TRBD1 or TRBD2 (5 bases each). V was pared by 6 bases and J by 3 bases, with 15 bases between. The germline gives CDR1 SGDLS, CDR2 YYNGEE. This CDR3 contains 15 residues. This chain's CDR3 is CASMSGPSDTGELFF. The CDR3 region has the DNA TGTGCCAGCATGTCGGGACCGTCGGACACCGGGGAGCTGTTTTTT.

The table lists this clonotype with many counts. This chain links TRBV11-3 with TRBJ2-7, with D perhaps TRBD1 or TRBD2 (6 bases each). The CDR3 is made up of 14 amino acids. Germline CDR1 is SGHNT and CDR2 is YENEEA. Trimming took 5 bases from V and 0 from J, leaving 11 bases between them. The CDR3, as DNA: TGTGCCAGCAGCAACGGGGGCAGCTCCTACGAGCAGTACTTC. Translation gives CASSNGGSSYEQYF.

This clonotype was picked up many times. The gene calls are TRBV7-2 and TRBJ2-2; 9 positions match TRBD1. V dropped 8 bases and J dropped 7; count of bases not matched to a gene: 8. This CDR3 contains 14 residues. Germline V gene sequence: CDR1 SGHTA, CDR2 FQGNSA. In DNA, the CDR3 is TGTGCCAGCTCAAGGGACAGGGCGAGCGGGGAGCTGTTTTTT. Translation gives CASSRDRASGELFF.

The rearrangement links TRBV5-6 to TRBJ1-1; 7 bases map to TRBD1. Germline-derived CDR1 and CDR2 are SGHDT and YYEEEE. The CDR3 covers 15 residues. With 0 bases clipped from V and 6 bases from J, the junction kept 8 bases outside the gene matches. CDR3 DNA: TGTGCCAGCAGCTTGGAGGTGGGACAGCTGTCTGAAGCTTTCTTT. Amino acids: CASSLEVGQLSEAFF. Based on the CDR3 plus reference TRBV5-6 and TRBJ1-1, the full variable domain is DAGVTQSPTHLIKTRGQQVTLRCSPKSGHDTVSWYQQALGQGPQFIFQYYEEEERQRGNFPDRFSGHQFPNYSSELNVNALLLGDSALYLCASSLEVGQLSEAFFGQGTRLTVV.

This clonotype was detected many times. CDR3 in DNA: TGTGCCACCAGCGCGAGGGGAGACACTGAAGCTTTCTTT. The encoded protein is CATSARGDTEAFF. The chain carries TRBV15 and TRBJ1-1, with D maybe TRBD1 (5 bases). The CDR3 is 13 amino acids. Germline V gene lookup returns CDR1 LNHNV and CDR2 YYDKDF (reference sequence). With 5 bases removed from V and 3 bases from J, the gap between germline ends came to 10 bases.

This clonotype came up many times. V gene TRBV11-2 combines with J gene TRBJ2-2; D not certain. Germline CDR1 SGHAT, CDR2 FQNNGV. V was pared by 0 bases and J by 3 bases, with 14 bases between. This CDR3 has 17 residues. The CDR3 here is CASSLDGRVAYTGELFF. CDR3 coding DNA: TGTGCCAGCAGCTTAGATGGTAGGGTGGCGTACACCGGGGAGCTGTTTTTT. The complete variable domain, with remaining parts taken from reference TRBV11-2 and TRBJ2-2, reads EAGVAQSPRYKIIEKRQSVAFWCNPISGHATLYWYQQILGQGPKLLIQFQNNGVVDDSQLPKDRFSAERLKGVDSTLKIQPAKLEDSAVYLCASSLDGRVAYTGELFFGEGSRLTVL.

The table lists this clonotype with a few counts. V and J are TRBV5-1 and TRBJ1-1; tentative D call: TRBD1 (6 bases). The CDR3 spans 14 residues. Trimming pared 3 bases from V and 1 base from J, leaving 10 bases between. Germline V lookup: CDR1 SGHRS, CDR2 YFSETQ. The CDR3 loop is CASSSQGWNTEAFF. Here the CDR3 DNA reads TGCGCCAGCAGCTCACAGGGTTGGAACACTGAAGCTTTCTTT.

This clonotype has only a few counts. The genes are TRBV4-1 and TRBJ2-2, with 8 bases aligning to TRBD2. Trimming removed 3 bases from V and 4 bases from J; junction bases left unmatched: 7. Germline V gene sequence: CDR1 MGHRA, CDR2 YSYEKL. CDR3 length: 16 amino acids. CDR3 protein: CASSHSGGPTTGELFF. The CDR3 nucleotides are TGCGCCAGCAGCCACAGCGGGGGACCTACCACCGGGGAGCTGTTTTTT.

This chain links TRBV11-2 with TRBJ1-2; 8 bases are a match to TRBD1. CDR3 length: 18 residues. Germline V gives CDR1 SGHAT, CDR2 FQNNGV. V gave up 5 bases and J gave up 0 bases; unmatched junction bases: 14. The CDR3 reads CASSALDRVRLTNYGYTF. CDR3 nucleotide sequence: TGTGCCAGCAGCGCATTGGACAGGGTTCGTCTGACTAACTATGGCTACACCTTC.

This chain uses TRBV28 with TRBJ1-2, with D maybe TRBD1 (6 bases). The germline V gene encodes CDR1 MDHEN and CDR2 SYDVKM. The germline V and J ends were trimmed by 7 bases and 7 bases, with 13 bases remaining between them. The CDR3 runs to 12 residues. CDR3 coding DNA: TGTGCCAGCATTGAACAGGGAGTTGGCTACACCTTC. Translated, it gives CASIEQGVGYTF.

This chain joins TRBV11-1 and TRBJ2-2, with TRBD1 identical over 10 bases. The CDR3 is made up of 17 amino acids. Germline trimming cut 6 bases from V and 7 bases from J; bases unmatched to any gene: 14. Germline V gene sequence: CDR1 SGHAT, CDR2 FQDESV (reference sequence). The DNA for the CDR3 is TGTGCCAGCAGAGCCTCCCGCCGGGACAGGGGCAACGGGGAGCTGTTTTTT. The encoded protein is CASRASRRDRGNGELFF.